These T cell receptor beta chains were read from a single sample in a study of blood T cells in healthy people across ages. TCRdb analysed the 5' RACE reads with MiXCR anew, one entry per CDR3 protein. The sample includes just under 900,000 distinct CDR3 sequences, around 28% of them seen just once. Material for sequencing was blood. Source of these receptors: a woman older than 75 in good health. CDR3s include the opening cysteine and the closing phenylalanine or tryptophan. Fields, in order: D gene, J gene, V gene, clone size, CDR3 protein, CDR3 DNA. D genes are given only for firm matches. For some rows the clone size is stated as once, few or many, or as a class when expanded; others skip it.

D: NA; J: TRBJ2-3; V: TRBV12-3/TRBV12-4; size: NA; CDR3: CASSLGSVSADTQYF; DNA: TGTGCCAGCAGTTTAGGTAGCGTCAGCGCAGATACGCAGTATTTT
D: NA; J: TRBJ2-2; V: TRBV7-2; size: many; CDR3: CASSLSGLYTGELFF; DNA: TGTGCCAGCAGCTTAAGCGGGTTGTACACCGGGGAGCTGTTTTTT
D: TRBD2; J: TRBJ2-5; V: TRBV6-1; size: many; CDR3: CAATALLAGGGQETQYF; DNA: TGTGCCGCAACGGCCCTCCTAGCGGGGGGAGGGCAAGAGACCCAGTACTTC
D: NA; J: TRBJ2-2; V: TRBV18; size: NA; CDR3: CASSPLVGGTDTGELFF; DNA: TGTGCCAGCTCACCACTCGTCGGGGGTACGGACACCGGGGAGCTGTTTTTT
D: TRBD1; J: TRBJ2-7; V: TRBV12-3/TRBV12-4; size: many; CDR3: CASSLGQSLEQYF; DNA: TGTGCCAGCAGTTTGGGACAGTCTCTCGAGCAGTACTTC
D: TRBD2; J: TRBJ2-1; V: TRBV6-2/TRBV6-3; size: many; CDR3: CATRGSSGGAVEQFF; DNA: TGTGCCACCCGAGGGTCTAGCGGGGGGGCAGTTGAGCAGTTCTTC
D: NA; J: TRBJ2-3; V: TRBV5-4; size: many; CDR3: CASSFGLGGTDTQYF; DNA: TGTGCCAGCAGCTTTGGACTCGGAGGGACAGATACGCAGTATTTT
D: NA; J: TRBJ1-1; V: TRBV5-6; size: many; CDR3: CASSLVRGRRTEAFF; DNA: TGTGCCAGCAGCTTGGTCAGGGGAAGGAGGACTGAAGCTTTCTTT
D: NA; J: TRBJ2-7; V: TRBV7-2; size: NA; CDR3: CASSNTRQGPRNEQYF; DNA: TGTGCCAGCAGCAATACTAGGCAGGGACCCCGCAATGAGCAGTACTTC
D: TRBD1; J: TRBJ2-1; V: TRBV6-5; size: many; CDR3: CASSYPGGNEQFF; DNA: TGTGCCAGCAGTTACCCAGGGGGAAATGAGCAGTTCTTC
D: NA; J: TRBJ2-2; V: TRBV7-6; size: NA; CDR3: CASSYYPTGELFF; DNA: TGTGCCAGCAGCTATTATCCCACCGGGGAGCTGTTTTTT
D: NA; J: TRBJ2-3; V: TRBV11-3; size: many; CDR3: CASRLQGGVSTDTQYF; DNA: TGTGCCAGCCGGCTCCAAGGCGGCGTAAGCACAGATACGCAGTATTTT
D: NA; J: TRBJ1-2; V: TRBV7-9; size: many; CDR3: CASSLVTVNYGYTF; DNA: TGTGCCAGCAGCTTAGTGACGGTGAACTATGGCTACACCTTC
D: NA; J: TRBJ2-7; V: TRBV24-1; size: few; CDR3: CATSPPCGRGSYEQYF; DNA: TGTGCCACCAGCCCCCCGTGTGGGCGGGGTTCCTACGAGCAGTACTTC
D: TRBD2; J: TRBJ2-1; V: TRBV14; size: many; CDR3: CASSSSRLAGYNEQFF; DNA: TGTGCCAGCAGCTCTTCCAGATTAGCGGGGTACAATGAGCAGTTCTTC
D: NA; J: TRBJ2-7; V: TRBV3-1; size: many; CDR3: CASSRGSSYEQYF; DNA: TGTGCCAGCAGCCGCGGCAGCTCCTACGAGCAGTACTTC
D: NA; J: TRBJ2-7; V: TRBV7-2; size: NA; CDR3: CASSLSGTSYNEQYF; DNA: TGTGCCAGCAGCTTATCGGGCACTAGCTACAATGAGCAGTACTTC
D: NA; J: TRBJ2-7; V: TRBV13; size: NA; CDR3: CASGRGNSYEQYF; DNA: TGTGCCAGCGGGCGGGGCAACTCCTACGAGCAGTACTTC
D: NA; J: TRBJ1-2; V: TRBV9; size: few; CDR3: CASSVELGAATNYGYTF; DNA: TGTGCCAGCAGCGTAGAGTTGGGGGCGGCAACTAACTATGGCTACACCTTC
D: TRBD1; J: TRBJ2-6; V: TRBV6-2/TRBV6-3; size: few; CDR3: CASSPGTALSGANVLTF; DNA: TGTGCCAGCAGCCCCGGGACAGCACTCTCTGGGGCCAACGTCCTGACTTTC
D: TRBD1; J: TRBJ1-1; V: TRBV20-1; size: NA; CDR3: CSARDGRPSGQVETEAFF; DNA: TGCAGTGCTAGAGATGGACGTCCATCCGGACAGGTCGAGACTGAAGCTTTCTTT
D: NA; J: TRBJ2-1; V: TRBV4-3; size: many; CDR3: CASSQLTGFSYNEQFF; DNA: TGCGCCAGCAGCCAATTAACAGGGTTCTCCTACAATGAGCAGTTCTTC
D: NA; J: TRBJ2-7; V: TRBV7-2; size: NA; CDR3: CASASDYEQYF; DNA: TGTGCCAGCGCCTCCGACTACGAGCAGTACTTC
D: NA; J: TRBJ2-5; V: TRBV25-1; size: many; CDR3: CASSASTGRQTQYF; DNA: TGTGCCAGCAGTGCCTCCACAGGGAGGCAGACCCAGTACTTC
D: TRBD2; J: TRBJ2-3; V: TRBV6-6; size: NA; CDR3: CASSYPGSGGADTQYF; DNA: TGTGCCAGCAGTTACCCGGGTAGCGGGGGGGCGGATACGCAGTATTTT
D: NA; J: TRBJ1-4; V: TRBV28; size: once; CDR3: CASSSPRGSTNEKLFF; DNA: TGTGCCAGCAGTTCCCCACGGGGCTCAACTAATGAAAAACTGTTTTTT
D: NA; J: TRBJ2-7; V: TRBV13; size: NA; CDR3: CASSPSRDRRNEQYF; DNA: TGTGCCAGCAGCCCCTCCCGAGACCGACGGAACGAGCAGTACTTC
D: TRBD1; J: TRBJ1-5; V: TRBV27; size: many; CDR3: CASSLYRTGENQPQHF; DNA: TGTGCCAGCAGTTTATACCGGACAGGGGAGAATCAGCCCCAGCATTTT
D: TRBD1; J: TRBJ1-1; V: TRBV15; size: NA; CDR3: CATSRGGGDPEAFF; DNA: TGTGCCACCAGCAGAGGAGGGGGCGATCCTGAAGCTTTCTTT
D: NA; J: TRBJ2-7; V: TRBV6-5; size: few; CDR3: CASSARSYEQYF; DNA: TGTGCCAGCAGTGCCAGATCCTACGAGCAGTACTTC
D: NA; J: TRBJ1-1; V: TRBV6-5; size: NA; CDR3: CASSYSIASEGTNTEAFF; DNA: TGTGCCAGCAGTTACTCGATTGCGTCTGAGGGGACGAACACTGAAGCTTTCTTT
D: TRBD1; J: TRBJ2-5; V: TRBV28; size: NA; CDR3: CASRWDSPTYEQYF; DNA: TGTGCCAGCAGATGGGACAGTCCAACCTACGAACAGTACTTC
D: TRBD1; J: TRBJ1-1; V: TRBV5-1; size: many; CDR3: CASSAGTAEAFF; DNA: TGCGCCAGCAGCGCCGGGACAGCTGAAGCTTTCTTT
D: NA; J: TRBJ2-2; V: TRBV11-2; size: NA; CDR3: CASSQGQSTGELFF; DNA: TGTGCCAGCAGCCAGGGGCAGAGCACCGGGGAGCTGTTTTTT
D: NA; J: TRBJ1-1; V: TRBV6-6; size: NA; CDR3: CASSYAGFEAFF; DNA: TGTGCCAGCAGTTACGCAGGGTTTGAAGCTTTCTTT
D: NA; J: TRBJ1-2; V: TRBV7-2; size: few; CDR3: CASSLGRAFYGYTF; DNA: TGTGCCAGCAGCTTAGGGAGGGCCTTCTATGGCTACACCTTC
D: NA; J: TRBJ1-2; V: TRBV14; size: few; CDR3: CASSPGPGYGYTF; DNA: TGTGCCAGCAGCCCCGGACCTGGGTATGGCTACACCTTC
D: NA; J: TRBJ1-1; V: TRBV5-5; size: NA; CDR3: CVSSLVSGNTEAFF; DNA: TGTGTCAGCAGCTTGGTCTCTGGGAACACTGAAGCTTTCTTT
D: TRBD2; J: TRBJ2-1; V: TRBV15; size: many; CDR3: CATSASGAGGFYEQFF; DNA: TGTGCCACCAGCGCGAGCGGGGCGGGGGGTTTCTATGAGCAGTTCTTC
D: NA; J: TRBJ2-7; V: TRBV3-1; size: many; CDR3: CASSPMDWRGYEQYF; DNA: TGTGCCAGCAGCCCCATGGACTGGCGCGGCTACGAGCAGTACTTC
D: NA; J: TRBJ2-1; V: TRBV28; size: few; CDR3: CASTGQDLSNEQFF; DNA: TGTGCCAGTACAGGCCAGGATTTGAGCAATGAGCAGTTCTTC
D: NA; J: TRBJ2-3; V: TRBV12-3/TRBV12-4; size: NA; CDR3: CASSFRNTEGTQYF; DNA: TGTGCCAGCAGTTTTCGTAATACAGAAGGTACGCAGTATTTT
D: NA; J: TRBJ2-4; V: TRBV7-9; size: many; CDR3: CASSLAERWGLDIQYF; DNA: TGTGCCAGCAGCTTAGCGGAACGGTGGGGCTTAGACATTCAGTACTTC
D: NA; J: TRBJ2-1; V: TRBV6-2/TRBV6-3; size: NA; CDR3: CASRNRASYNEQFF; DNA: TGTGCCAGCAGAAACAGGGCCTCCTACAATGAGCAGTTCTTC
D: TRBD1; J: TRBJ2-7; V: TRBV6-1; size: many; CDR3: CARGTGFTYEQYF; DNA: TGTGCCAGGGGGACAGGGTTCACCTACGAGCAGTACTTC
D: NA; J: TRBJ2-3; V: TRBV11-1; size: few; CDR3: CASSLLEGGLGDTQYF; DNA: TGTGCCAGCAGCTTATTAGAGGGGGGGCTTGGAGATACGCAGTATTTT
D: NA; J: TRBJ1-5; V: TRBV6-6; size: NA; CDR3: CASSPVGGVHQPQHF; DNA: TGTGCCAGCAGCCCCGTGGGGGGAGTCCATCAGCCCCAGCATTTT
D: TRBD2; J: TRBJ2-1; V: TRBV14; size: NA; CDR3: CASSQVAGAGSSYNEQFF; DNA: TGTGCCAGCAGCCAAGTAGCGGGGGCCGGTAGCTCCTACAATGAGCAGTTCTTC
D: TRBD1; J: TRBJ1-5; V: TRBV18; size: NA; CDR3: CASSPGQGAVINQPQHF; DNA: TGTGCCAGCTCTCCCGGACAGGGGGCGGTCATCAATCAGCCCCAGCATTTT
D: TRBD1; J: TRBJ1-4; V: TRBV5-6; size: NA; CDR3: CASSRDRGHEKRFF; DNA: TGTGCCAGCAGCCGGGACAGGGGACATGAAAAACGGTTTTTT
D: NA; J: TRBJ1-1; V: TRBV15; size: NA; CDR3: CATSRAMGESTEAFF; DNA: TGTGCCACCAGCAGAGCTATGGGGGAGAGCACTGAAGCTTTCTTT
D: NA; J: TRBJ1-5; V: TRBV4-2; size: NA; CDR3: CASSQEMVWSNQPQHF; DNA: TGTGCCAGCAGCCAAGAAATGGTTTGGAGCAATCAGCCCCAGCATTTT
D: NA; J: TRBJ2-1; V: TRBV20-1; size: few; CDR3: CSAREAGRSAYEQFF; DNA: TGCAGTGCTAGAGAGGCGGGAAGGTCGGCTTATGAGCAGTTCTTC
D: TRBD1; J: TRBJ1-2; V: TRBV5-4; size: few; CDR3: CASSFSGQGRGGYTF; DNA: TGTGCCAGCAGCTTCAGCGGACAGGGTAGAGGTGGCTACACCTTC
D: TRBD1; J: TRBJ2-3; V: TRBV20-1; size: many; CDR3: CSASDRGTNTDTQYF; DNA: TGCAGTGCTAGCGACAGGGGAACGAACACAGATACGCAGTATTTT
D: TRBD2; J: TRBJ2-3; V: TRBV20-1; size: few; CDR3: CSARYPRGSTDTQYF; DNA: TGCAGTGCTAGATATCCGCGGGGGTCCACAGATACGCAGTATTTT